A single T cell receptor beta chain is shown here with its context. Its antigen is currently unknown. Time point noted: cycle 4 day 1 (C4D1), after 6 weeks of nivolumab. No patient escaped relapse after autologous stem cell transplantation, and brentuximab vedotin exposure varied. Some clones are missing from TCRdb's copy, which holds only in-frame ones; the method was immunoSEQ multiplex PCR. The sample has about 60,000 clones; 91% are singletons. The record originates from a study of PD-1 blockade in classical Hodgkin lymphoma. Study overall: The study gave patients nivolumab 3 mg/kg intravenously every 2 weeks.

The CDR3 spans 16 residues. Germline lookup yields CDR1 LGHNA and CDR2 YNFKEQ. Trimming stripped 5 bases from V and 8 bases from J, with 19 bases between. The study, taken as a whole, reports: As was reported, newly diagnosed patients showed lower baseline TCR diversity than healthy donors did. Baseline diversity was lower in partial responders and progressors than complete responders.

This chain links TRBV4-2 with TRBJ1-6; D might be TRBD1 (5 bases). The clonotype originates from a human donor with classical Hodgkin lymphoma. Material: peripheral blood mononuclear cells (PBMCs), obtained before the fourth cycle of nivolumab. CDR3 bases: TGTGCCAGCAGCTCTCAACCCGGGACGTATGATTCACCCCTCCACTTT. Residues: CASSSQPGTYDSPLHF.